These 32 T cell receptor beta chains share one sample of origin, sequenced in a study of shared T cell receptors in the human thymus. This table comes from immunoSEQ multiplex PCR, and its TCRdb copy is limited to in-frame clones, with some not included. The table has 450,000 to 650,000 clones, roughly 74% seen once. This sample was shared with a second study, whose subject was human thymus T cells.

The source material was thymocytes. The receptors come from a boy under three years old with a congenital heart defect.

The chain employs TRBV30 and TRBJ2-3; 9 bases map to TRBD1. Germline assignment: CDR1 GTSNPN and CDR2 SVGIG (reference sequence). J gave up 5 bases and V 1 base, and 4 bases lay outside the gene matches. This CDR3 comprises 14 residues. In nucleotides, the CDR3 is TGTGCCTGGAGTGCACAGGGGGCGAGAGATACGCAGTATTTT. Translating it yields CAWSAQGARDTQYF.

The chain employs TRBV15 and TRBJ2-6, with unresolved D. V was pared by 3 bases and J by 2 bases, with 5 bases between. The germline V gene encodes CDR1 LNHNV and CDR2 YYDKDF (reference sequence). This CDR3 region has 14 residues. In DNA form, the CDR3 reads TGTGCCACCAGCAGCGGTCCTGGGGCCAACGTCCTGACTTTC. It translates to CATSSGPGANVLTF.

The genes are TRBV4-3 and TRBJ1-2, with D unresolved. Germline CDR1 reads LGHNA; CDR2 reads YSLEER. The V and J ends lost 0 bases and 0 bases respectively, with 14 bases between them. CDR3 length: 17 amino acids. For the CDR3, the DNA is TGCGCCAGCAGCCAAGATGGAGGGCATCTCCCTAACTATGGCTACACCTTC. This translates into CASSQDGGHLPNYGYTF.

The CDR3 nucleotides are TGTGCCAGCAGTAACGCCGGGACTAGCGGGAGGGCCCTCACCGGGGAGCTGTTTTTT. It codes for CASSNAGTSGRALTGELFF. This chain connects TRBV28 to TRBJ2-2, with 16 bases lining up with TRBD2. The CDR3 is made up of 19 amino acids. CDR1 and CDR2 (germline): MDHEN, SYDVKM. Germline trimming cut 5 bases from V and 4 bases from J; bases unmatched to any gene: 10.

This chain links TRBV19 with TRBJ1-1; TRBD1 matches at 8 bases. CDR1 and CDR2 (germline): LNHDA, SQIVND (reference sequence). The CDR3 is 18 amino acids. Losses at the gene ends were 3 bases for V and 4 bases for J; bases not matched to a gene: 16. CDR3 coding DNA: TGTGCCAGTAGTATTCCCCCCGTCACGCAGGGGGCTAGCACTGAAGCTTTCTTT. It translates to CASSIPPVTQGASTEAFF.

The rearrangement joins TRBV12-5 to TRBJ2-2; 7 bases match TRBD2. The CDR3 runs 16 residues. J lost 2 bases, V lost 5 bases, and 8 bases had no gene match. Germline CDR1 reads LGHNT; CDR2 reads FRNRAP. In DNA, the CDR3 is TGTGCTAGTGGTCCCTTCCCGGGGGGTAACACCGGGGAGCTGTTTTTT. Translated, it gives CASGPFPGGNTGELFF. The full variable domain, rest sourced from reference TRBV12-5 and TRBJ2-2, is DARVTQTPRHKVTEMGQEVTMRCQPILGHNTVFWYRQTMMQGLELLAYFRNRAPLDDSGMPKDRFSAEMPDATLATLKIQPSEPRDSAVYFCASGPFPGGNTGELFFGEGSRLTVL.

The J gene is TRBJ2-1, the V gene TRBV4-2, with a possible D match to TRBD2 (5 bases). The CDR3 spans 15 residues. Germline V gene data show CDR1 as LGHNA and CDR2 as YNFKEQ. V lost 1 base to trimming and J lost 4 bases, with 11 bases between them. The CDR3 region is CASSQGVEGYNEQFF. The CDR3 DNA is TGTGCCAGCAGCCAAGGGGTTGAGGGTTACAATGAGCAGTTCTTC.

V gene TRBV13 combines with J gene TRBJ2-3; D may be TRBD2 (6 bases). CDR1 is PRHDT, CDR2 FYEKMQ, per germline (reference sequence). This CDR3 region has 15 residues. Trimming shortened V by 5 bases and J by 2 bases, and 14 bases separated the two germline ends. CDR3 amino acids: CASSTGTSTTDTQYF. The DNA of the CDR3 is TGTGCCAGCAGCACGGGGACTTCCACCACAGATACGCAGTATTTT.

This clone was detected a few times. The V call is TRBV30, the J call TRBJ2-7, with D possibly TRBD1 on 5 matching bases. CDR1 and CDR2 (germline): GTSNPN, SVGIG (reference sequence). This CDR3 has 15 amino acids. Trimming shortened V by 0 bases and J by 7 bases, and 19 bases separated the two germline ends. As DNA, the CDR3 is TGTGCCTGGAGTGTAAGGGGCCAACCCCTGGGAGAGCAGTACTTC. This codes for CAWSVRGQPLGEQYF. Looking up the rest from reference TRBV30 and TRBJ2-7 gives the full variable domain: SQTIHQWPATLVQPVGSPLSLECTVEGTSNPNLYWYRQAAGRGLQLLFYSVGIGQISSEVPQNLSASRPQDRQFILSSKKLLLSDSGFYLCAWSVRGQPLGEQYFGPGTRLTVT.

This clone occurred a few times. The J gene is TRBJ2-7, the V gene TRBV5-4, with D tentatively TRBD1 (5 bases). Trimming removed 0 bases from V and 6 bases from J, with 10 bases in between. The CDR3 loop spans 13 amino acids. Germline assignment: CDR1 SGHNT and CDR2 YYREEE (reference sequence). CDR3 protein: CASSLEGASEQYF. Written as DNA, the CDR3 is TGTGCCAGCAGCTTGGAAGGGGCGTCCGAGCAGTACTTC. Variable domain in full (rest from reference TRBV5-4 and TRBJ2-7): ETGVTQSPTHLIKTRGQQVTLRCSSQSGHNTVSWYQQALGQGPQFIFQYYREEENGRGNFPPRFSGLQFPNYSSELNVNALELDDSALYLCASSLEGASEQYFGPGTRLTVT.

The V call is TRBV4-1, the J call TRBJ2-7; the match to TRBD1 covers 9 bases. This CDR3 comprises 14 residues. V lost 5 bases, J lost 3 bases, and 5 bases stayed unmatched. The germline gives CDR1 MGHRA, CDR2 YSYEKL. The CDR3 DNA is TGCGCCAGCAGCAAAGGGACAGGGCACTACGAGCAGTACTTC. This codes for CASSKGTGHYEQYF.

The J gene is TRBJ2-7, the V gene TRBV27; TRBD2 matches 16 bases. CDR3 length: 15 residues. CDR1 and CDR2 from the germline V gene are MNHEY and SMNVEV (reference sequence). J lost 6 bases, V lost 6 bases, and 5 bases had no gene match. CDR3 loop: CASSKGLAGGPEQYF. The CDR3 DNA sequence: TGTGCCAGCAGCAAGGGACTAGCGGGAGGGCCCGAGCAGTACTTC.

This clone was observed a single time. The chain uses TRBV5-4 and TRBJ2-3; D not resolved. CDR3 length: 12 residues. In germline, CDR1 is SGHNT, CDR2 YYREEE (reference sequence). V was clipped by 0 bases and J by 7 bases, with 6 bases between them. CDR3 coding DNA: TGTGCCAGCAGCTTGGGTCTTCATACGCAGTATTTT. The encoded protein is CASSLGLHTQYF.

The genes are TRBV7-2 and TRBJ2-2; D may be TRBD2 (5 bases). Trimming removed 1 base from V and 5 bases from J, with 14 bases in between. This CDR3 is 16 amino acids long. CDR1 is SGHTA and CDR2 is FQGNSA in the germline V gene. Here the CDR3 DNA reads TGTGCCAGCAGCTTAGGTCCGGGGATCTCGACCGGGGAGCTGTTTTTT. It yields the protein CASSLGPGISTGELFF.

The chain has TRBV5-1 and TRBJ1-1; 8 bases agree with TRBD1. The germline CDR1 and CDR2 sequences are SGHRS and YFSETQ. The CDR3 spans 14 residues. V lost 4 bases, J lost 4 bases, and 6 bases stayed unmatched. In DNA form, the CDR3 reads TGCGCCAGCAGCCCGGGACAGGAGGGCACTGAAGCTTTCTTT. Translating gives CASSPGQEGTEAFF.

This CDR3 is CASSQDGNTEAFF. CDR3 DNA sequence: TGCGCCAGCAGCCAAGACGGGAACACTGAAGCTTTCTTT. The chain is built from TRBV4-3 and TRBJ1-1, with D unresolved. Trimming removed 0 bases from V and 1 base from J, with 3 bases in between. Per germline, CDR1 LGHNA and CDR2 YSLEER. This CDR3 is 13 amino acids long.

The chain uses TRBV5-4 and TRBJ2-7; TRBD1 matches 9 bases. With 2 bases clipped from V and 3 bases from J, the junction kept 6 bases outside the gene matches. Germline lookup yields CDR1 SGHNT and CDR2 YYREEE (reference sequence). This CDR3 is 15 amino acids long. CDR3 sequence (DNA): TGTGCCAGCAGCTTCCCAGGACAGGGGAACTACGAGCAGTACTTC. It codes for CASSFPGQGNYEQYF.

The chain has TRBV28 and TRBJ2-4; 8 nucleotides line up with TRBD1. Germline CDR1 MDHEN, CDR2 SYDVKM. The CDR3 is 20 residues long. The V gene end was trimmed by 0 bases and the J gene end by 2 bases; junction bases not matched to a gene: 15. The CDR3 here is CASSLCMDRAPLGTKNIQYF. CDR3 coding DNA: TGTGCCAGCAGTTTATGCATGGACAGGGCGCCCTTGGGAACCAAAAACATTCAGTACTTC.

V usage is TRBV6-5 and J usage is TRBJ2-5, with TRBD2 matching 10 bases. CDR3 length equals 13 residues. V lost 6 bases to trimming and J lost 5 bases; unmatched junction nucleotides: 3. The germline gives CDR1 MNHEY, CDR2 SVGAGI. DNA for the CDR3: TGTGCCAGCAGACCTAGCGGGAGTGAGACCCAGTACTTC. Residues: CASRPSGSETQYF.

This chain's CDR3 is CASVAGYGTEAFF. CDR3 DNA: TGTGCTAGTGTCGCAGGATACGGCACTGAAGCTTTCTTT. The genes are TRBV12-5 and TRBJ1-1; no clear D gene. The germline V gene encodes CDR1 LGHNT and CDR2 FRNRAP. The CDR3 sequence is 13 residues long. Trimming stripped 7 bases from V and 4 bases from J, with 13 bases between.

The J gene is TRBJ2-7, the V gene TRBV18, with 9 bases aligning to TRBD1. V trimming: 4 bases; J trimming: 4 bases; junction bases outside the gene matches: 5. This CDR3 has 14 residues. Germline CDR1 KGHSH, CDR2 LQKENI. CDR3 coding DNA: TGTGCCAGCTCACTCCGGGACAGGGCATACGAGCAGTACTTC. This codes for CASSLRDRAYEQYF. Variable domain in full (rest from reference TRBV18 and TRBJ2-7): NAGVMQNPRHLVRRRGQEARLRCSPMKGHSHVYWYRQLPEEGLKFMVYLQKENIIDESGMPKERFSAEFPKEGPSILRIQQVVRGDSAAYFCASSLRDRAYEQYFGPGTRLTVT.

J is TRBJ2-7 and V is TRBV29-1; maybe TRBD1 (6 bases). Trimming removed 2 bases from V and 4 bases from J, with 9 bases in between. CDR3 size: 12 residues. Germline lookup yields CDR1 SQVTM and CDR2 ANQGSEA. The CDR3, as DNA: TGCAGCGTTGAACGGGGACAATACGAGCAGTACTTC. The encoded protein is CSVERGQYEQYF.

The rearrangement uses TRBV4-2 and TRBJ2-7, with D possibly TRBD1 on 6 matching bases. This CDR3 region has 13 residues. Germline CDR1 is LGHNA and CDR2 is YNFKEQ. V lost 4 bases and J 6 bases, leaving 13 bases between the germline ends. The CDR3 bases are TGTGCCAGCAGCCTCCTAGGGGGTGTCGAGCAGTACTTC. Its translation: CASSLLGGVEQYF.

This chain connects TRBV6-1 to TRBJ2-5; TRBD1 might be the D (6 bases). Per the germline V gene, CDR1 is MNHNS and CDR2 is SASEGT. CDR3 length equals 14 residues. Trimming shortened V by 6 bases and J by 5 bases, and 16 bases separated the two germline ends. In DNA form, the CDR3 reads TGTGCCAGCAGGGGGGCCGACACGCGGGAGACCCAGTACTTC. Its translation: CASRGADTRETQYF.

This clone was recorded only once. V is TRBV11-3 and J is TRBJ2-2; the D is unclear. The CDR3 is made up of 14 amino acids. Germline loops: CDR1 SGHNT, CDR2 YENEEA. The ends were cut back, 5 bases at V and 4 bases at J, with 11 bases in the middle. The CDR3 loop reads CASSIRKITGELFF. Written as DNA, the CDR3 is TGTGCCAGCAGCATCAGGAAGATCACCGGGGAGCTGTTTTTT.

This clone was picked up a small number of times. The CDR3 region has the DNA TGTGCCAGTACCGGAGCGGGAGGGGGTGAGACCCAGTACTTC. Its protein product is CASTGAGGGETQYF. V gene TRBV19 combines with J gene TRBJ2-5, with 10 bases matching TRBD2. The germline V gene encodes CDR1 LNHDA and CDR2 SQIVND (reference sequence). The CDR3 consists of 14 residues. J gave up 5 bases and V 7 bases, and 7 bases lay outside the gene matches. The full variable domain, in which reference TRBV19 and TRBJ2-5 provide the parts outside the CDR3, is DGGITQSPKYLFRKEGQNVTLSCEQNLNHDAMYWYRQDPGQGLRLIYYSQIVNDFQKGDIAEGYSVSREKKESFPLTVTSAQKNPTAFYLCASTGAGGGETQYFGPGTRLLVL.

The V gene is TRBV4-3, the J gene TRBJ2-1; no reliable D call. Trimming cost V 2 bases and J 3 bases, with 8 bases left between them. This CDR3 is built from 14 residues. Germline CDR1 LGHNA, CDR2 YSLEER. The CDR3 bases are TGCGCCAGCAGCCAATCAGGAATCTACAATGAGCAGTTCTTC. Translated: CASSQSGIYNEQFF.

The chain uses TRBV6-5 and TRBJ2-5; possible D gene TRBD2, 7 bases. CDR1 and CDR2 (germline): MNHEY, SVGAGI. CDR3 length: 14 residues. V lost 5 bases and J 7 bases, leaving 17 bases between the germline ends. As DNA, the CDR3 is TGTGCCAGCAGTCGAAGGGGGGGCAAGGTGACCCAGTACTTC. Translation: CASSRRGGKVTQYF.

The chain uses TRBV27 and TRBJ2-7, with a possible D match to TRBD1 (8 bases). The V end lost 5 bases, the J end lost 3 bases, and 17 bases lay between the germline ends. Germline loops: CDR1 MNHEY, CDR2 SMNVEV (reference sequence). This CDR3 has 15 residues. The CDR3 bases are TGTGCCAGCAGTGCCGAGGACAGGGAGGGCTACGAGCAGTACTTC. Encoded protein: CASSAEDREGYEQYF.

This clone was picked up one time. The chain combines TRBV5-1 with TRBJ2-1; the D gene is possibly TRBD1 (6 bases). V lost 1 base, J lost 3 bases, and 14 bases lay in between. The CDR3 covers 16 residues. The germline CDR1 and CDR2 sequences are SGHRS and YFSETQ. Here the CDR3 DNA reads TGCGCCAGCAGCTTGAACCGGACAGAGATCTACAATGAGCAGTTCTTC. This gives the protein CASSLNRTEIYNEQFF.

As DNA, the CDR3 is TGTGCCAGCAGTGGGTCGGGGGGAATGAACACTGAAGCTTTCTTT. Its translation is CASSGSGGMNTEAFF. This chain joins TRBV6-6 and TRBJ1-1; maybe TRBD1 (5 bases). The germline V gene encodes CDR1 MNHNY and CDR2 SVGAGI (reference sequence). Trimming shortened V by 5 bases and J by 0 bases, and 13 bases separated the two germline ends. The CDR3 is 15 residues long.

This clone occurred a few times. The chain employs TRBV4-1 and TRBJ2-2, with a weak D call TRBD1 (7 bases). The germline V gene has CDR1 MGHRA and CDR2 YSYEKL. The CDR3 totals 16 residues. V was shortened by 1 base and J by 4 bases, with 13 bases between the two germline ends. CDR3 nucleotides: TGCGCCAGCAGCCAAGGGAGACAGGGAGGCACCGGGGAGCTGTTTTTT. It codes for CASSQGRQGGTGELFF.